What follows describes a single T cell receptor beta chain. These data come from a study of T cell repertoires in cytomegalovirus infection. CDR3 length equals 14 residues. Germline CDR1 reads LNHDA; CDR2 reads SQIVND (reference sequence). Trimming pared 3 bases from V and 0 bases from J, leaving 7 bases between. TCRdb reprocessed the reads with MiXCR, giving one entry per CDR3 protein. This sample has 680,000 or so distinct CDR3 sequences, with 35% to 40% found just once. The TCR comes from a human donor in good health (CMV status not recorded). Some clones in this sample may be carry-over from other donors' samples. The sequenced sample was PBMCs. V usage is TRBV19 and J usage is TRBJ2-3; D may be TRBD1 (5 bases). CDR3 sequence (DNA): TGTGCCAGTAGTATGGGGCTCAGCACAGATACGCAGTATTTT. Protein sequence: CASSMGLSTDTQYF.